This section outlines one TCR beta chain sequence together with its context. The antigen is undetermined. The repertoire was sequenced with immunoSEQ multiplex PCR; TCRdb's copy has only in-frame clones and lacks some. This sample has about 12,000 clones; around 95% occur once, and the top ten carry around 0.91%. The sample comes from a study of T cells and Merkel cell carcinoma outcomes. Broader study findings: Repertoire plus T-cell density reportedly predicted Merkel cell carcinoma outcomes.

This CDR3 has 13 amino acids. V was pared by 4 bases and J by 8 bases, with 17 bases between. Germline values: CDR1 SQVTM, CDR2 ANQGSEA. The source of this sequence is a human donor with Merkel cell carcinoma. The material sequenced was tumor tissue from Merkel cell carcinoma. V and J are TRBV29-1 and TRBJ1-2; a weak D match, TRBD1 (5 bases). The CDR3, as DNA: TGCAGCGTTGCGGGCCAGGGCCCCAGGGGCTACACCTTC. Its protein product is CSVAGQGPRGYTF.